This T cell receptor (beta chain) emerged from a study of cytomegalovirus exposure and HLA in healthy donors. This clone turned up a few times. The same CDR3 also results from other DNA sequences found in this sample. The PCR contained 60 Vbeta and 13 Jbeta primers. TCRdb keeps only in-frame clones here, not all; method: immunoSEQ multiplex PCR. The sample lists some 70,000 clones, 65% to 70% occurring once. V was clipped by 2 bases and J by 8 bases; unmatched bases: 12. This CDR3 is 14 amino acids long. Per the germline V gene, CDR1 is GTSNPN and CDR2 is SVGIG (reference sequence). The chain is built from TRBV30 and TRBJ2-7; 7 bases are shared with TRBD2. The TCR comes from a male donor in good health and CMV-seropositive. The sample consisted of PBMCs. The CDR3 loop is CAWSLSGGLGKQYF. The CDR3 nucleotides read TGTGCCTGGAGTTTATCGGGGGGTCTCGGCAAGCAGTACTTC. The full variable domain, its missing parts supplied by reference TRBV30 and TRBJ2-7, is SQTIHQWPATLVQPVGSPLSLECTVEGTSNPNLYWYRQAAGRGLQLLFYSVGIGQISSEVPQNLSASRPQDRQFILSSKKLLLSDSGFYLCAWSLSGGLGKQYFGPGTRLTVT.